These T cell receptor beta chains were read from a single sample in a study of cytomegalovirus exposure and HLA in healthy donors. Produced via immunoSEQ multiplex PCR; TCRdb's table is partial and in-frame only. Here the sample spans some 210,000 clones, about three quarters being singletons. Sequenced sample: PBMCs. The source of these receptors is a woman in her 30s in good health and CMV-seropositive. The CDR3 runs from the conserved cysteine through the conserved F or W. The D gene is left open where the match is weak. Clone size is stated in some rows and not others, as once, few, many or a class when expanded.

cdr3_nt cdr3_aa d_call clone_size j_call v_call
TGTGCCACCAGCAGAGATCGGGCGGGAGGGCCTAGGAATGAGCAGTTCTTC CATSRDRAGGPRNEQFF TRBD2 - TRBJ2-1 TRBV15
TGTGCCACCAGCAGAGAATCGGGGGGTGAAGCTTTCTTT CATSRESGGEAFF - few TRBJ1-1 TRBV15
TGTGCCTGGGGGAATAGCGGGGGGGCCCCAGATACGCAGTATTTT CAWGNSGGAPDTQYF TRBD2 - TRBJ2-3 TRBV30
TGTGCCAGCAGTTTGCGGGAGCTCTACGAGCAGTACTTC CASSLRELYEQYF TRBD2 - TRBJ2-7 TRBV28
TGTGCCTTAAAAGGGCAGGGGAGTTTAGGCTACACCTTC CALKGQGSLGYTF - - TRBJ1-2 TRBV27
TGCGCCAGCAGCCCCCCGGAGGGGGCGTATGGCACCGGGGAGCTGTTTTTT CASSPPEGAYGTGELFF - - TRBJ2-2 TRBV5-1
TGTGCCAGCAGCAGATATGGGACAGTTGTCCACGAGCAGTACTTC CASSRYGTVVHEQYF TRBD1 - TRBJ2-7 TRBV7-9
TGTGCCAGCAGCGGAGGACTAGCGGGGGCAGATACGCAGTATTTT CASSGGLAGADTQYF TRBD2 once TRBJ2-3 TRBV5-4
TGTGCCAGTAGCCCCGGGACAGCTTGGGTGAGCACTGAAGCTTTCTTT CASSPGTAWVSTEAFF TRBD1 - TRBJ1-1 TRBV19
TGCGCCAGCAGTGACCCAGCGGACCCGGATACGCAGTATTTT CASSDPADPDTQYF - - TRBJ2-3 TRBV10-2
TGCGCCAGCAGCTTGGCAGGCTATGGAAACACCATATATTTT CASSLAGYGNTIYF - - TRBJ1-3 TRBV5-1
TGCGCCAGCAGCCAAGACAGGGCCCCTAATGAAAAACTGTTTTTT CASSQDRAPNEKLFF - - TRBJ1-4 TRBV4-1
TGTGCCAGCAGCAACACCCTCTTTCGAGGGGGAATGGAGACCCAGTACTTC CASSNTLFRGGMETQYF - - TRBJ2-5 TRBV11-2
TGTGCCAGCTCACCAGGTTTTCCGGGGGTTCAAGATACGCAGTATTTT CASSPGFPGVQDTQYF - - TRBJ2-3 TRBV18
TGTGCCAGCAGTGATCGGGACTCCGGGGAGCTGTTTTTT CASSDRDSGELFF - - TRBJ2-2 TRBV6-1
TGTGCCAGCAGCTTGATCGGGGCGGGAGGGTCAGAGACCCAGTACTTC CASSLIGAGGSETQYF TRBD2 - TRBJ2-5 TRBV7-9
TGTGCCAGCAGCTTAGCCTTCTCTGGCAATCAGCCCCAGCATTTT CASSLAFSGNQPQHF - - TRBJ1-5 TRBV7-2
TGTGCCAGCACAGGACAGGGGGTCGATACGCAGTATTTT CASTGQGVDTQYF TRBD1 once TRBJ2-3 TRBV2
TGTGCCAGCAGTGAATATCTCACAGGGGGCTCGACCGGGGAGCTGTTTTTT CASSEYLTGGSTGELFF TRBD1 - TRBJ2-2 TRBV25-1
TGTGCCATCAGAAAGACTGGGGCGAACACTGAAGCTTTCTTT CAIRKTGANTEAFF - - TRBJ1-1 TRBV10-3
TGCGCCAGCGAGAGTCTTCAGGGGACTGAAGCTTTCTTT CASESLQGTEAFF - few TRBJ1-1 TRBV5-1
TGTGCCAGCAGCCAGATTGCAACCAATGAAAAACTGTTTTTT CASSQIATNEKLFF - - TRBJ1-4 TRBV6-5
TGTGCCAGCAGCCCGTGGACTACCCGCACAGATACGCAGTATTTT CASSPWTTRTDTQYF - - TRBJ2-3 TRBV7-9
TGTGCCACCAGCAGAGATCGGGTTCAAGAGACCCAGTACTTC CATSRDRVQETQYF - - TRBJ2-5 TRBV15
TGTGCCATCAGTCCGGACAGGGACTACAATGAGCAGTTCTTC CAISPDRDYNEQFF TRBD1 - TRBJ2-1 TRBV10-3
TGCAGCGTTGAGCGGGACAGGGGGTACTATGGCTACACCTTC CSVERDRGYYGYTF TRBD1 few TRBJ1-2 TRBV29-1
TGTGCCAGCACCCCCGTCGGGGGATCCTACAATGAGCAGTTCTTC CASTPVGGSYNEQFF - - TRBJ2-1 TRBV2
TGTGCCATCAGTGAGAGGACAGGCCACCCCCAAGAGACTCAGTACTTC CAISERTGHPQETQYF TRBD1 - TRBJ2-5 TRBV10-3